Listed below are T cell receptor beta chains from one sample, sequenced in a study of early T cells in non-severe SARS-CoV-2 infection. TCRdb ran MiXCR on the 5' RACE reads and lists one entry per CDR3 protein. The repertoire has about 70,000 distinct CDR3 sequences, 5% of them found once; the top ten carry under 8%. Sequences were derived from whole blood, sampled at baseline. The receptor source for this set is an adult who was a healthcare worker with PCR-confirmed SARS-CoV-2 infection or an uninfected control (not recorded which). Each CDR3 is given with its conserved first and last residue. Each record gives: CDR3 protein, CDR3 DNA, clone size, CDR3 length, J gene, V gene, D gene. D genes are given only for firm matches. Part of the rows lack a size; the others show once, few, many or a class for expanded clones.

CDR3: CASSLVGAGELFF
DNA: TGTGCCAGCAGCTTAGTCGGGGCCGGGGAGCTGTTTTTT
size: few
length: 13
J: TRBJ2-2
V: TRBV7-6
D: -

CDR3: CASSPHGQENTEAFF
DNA: TGCGCCAGCAGCCCCCATGGACAGGAAAACACTGAAGCTTTCTTT
size: -
length: 15
J: TRBJ1-1
V: TRBV5-1
D: TRBD1

CDR3: CSVLQGAWDNEQFF
DNA: TGCAGCGTTCTGCAGGGGGCTTGGGACAATGAGCAGTTCTTC
size: many
length: 14
J: TRBJ2-1
V: TRBV29-1
D: TRBD1

CDR3: CASSYGTYTGELFF
DNA: TGTGCCAGCAGCTACGGGACCTATACCGGGGAGCTGTTTTTT
size: many
length: 14
J: TRBJ2-2
V: TRBV9
D: -

CDR3: CSVEQGGLNEQFF
DNA: TGCAGCGTTGAACAGGGAGGGCTCAATGAGCAGTTCTTC
size: many
length: 13
J: TRBJ2-1
V: TRBV29-1
D: TRBD2

CDR3: CATQTRENGNNEQFF
DNA: TGTGCCACCCAAACGCGGGAGAATGGGAACAATGAGCAGTTCTTC
size: -
length: 15
J: TRBJ2-1
V: TRBV10-3
D: TRBD2

CDR3: CASSIPAGVLTGELFF
DNA: TGTGCCAGTAGTATTCCCGCGGGAGTGTTAACCGGGGAGCTGTTTTTT
size: many
length: 16
J: TRBJ2-2
V: TRBV19
D: TRBD2

CDR3: CSARFMSRPMDYGYTF
DNA: TGCAGTGCTAGATTCATGTCCCGCCCTATGGACTATGGCTACACCTTC
size: many
length: 16
J: TRBJ1-2
V: TRBV20-1
D: -

CDR3: CASSPLAGAYNEQFF
DNA: TGTGCCAGCAGCCCACTAGCGGGAGCCTACAATGAGCAGTTCTTC
size: -
length: 15
J: TRBJ2-1
V: TRBV3-1
D: TRBD2

CDR3: CASSVRSGRNEQYF
DNA: TGTGCCAGCAGTGTACGTAGCGGGAGAAACGAGCAGTACTTC
size: -
length: 14
J: TRBJ2-7
V: TRBV25-1
D: TRBD2

CDR3: CSARSRGSETQYF
DNA: TGCAGTGCTAGATCGAGGGGCTCAGAGACCCAGTACTTC
size: few
length: 13
J: TRBJ2-5
V: TRBV20-1
D: -

CDR3: CASGLGLAGRKETQYF
DNA: TGTGCTAGTGGTTTGGGACTAGCGGGCCGTAAAGAGACCCAGTACTTC
size: many
length: 16
J: TRBJ2-5
V: TRBV12-5
D: TRBD2

CDR3: CASSLDLVGRGFNTEAFF
DNA: TGTGCCAGCAGCTTAGATTTAGTAGGGAGGGGGTTTAACACTGAAGCTTTCTTT
size: -
length: 18
J: TRBJ1-1
V: TRBV11-2
D: -

CDR3: CASSFGEQFEAFF
DNA: TGTGCCAGCAGTTTCGGGGAGCAGTTTGAAGCTTTCTTT
size: few
length: 13
J: TRBJ1-1
V: TRBV12-3/TRBV12-4
D: -

CDR3: CAGKAGNNEQFF
DNA: TGTGCCGGAAAGGCGGGAAACAATGAGCAGTTCTTC
size: -
length: 12
J: TRBJ2-1
V: TRBV6-1
D: -

CDR3: CASSGARGLGYTF
DNA: TGTGCCAGCAGCGGGGCCAGGGGGCTTGGCTACACCTTC
size: few
length: 13
J: TRBJ1-2
V: TRBV5-4
D: TRBD1

CDR3: CASSQGGQGASGTQYF
DNA: TGTGCCAGCAGCCAAGGAGGACAGGGTGCCTCGGGGACCCAGTACTTC
size: many
length: 16
J: TRBJ2-5
V: TRBV7-6
D: TRBD1

CDR3: CASSLVQAAKYF
DNA: TGTGCCAGCAGCTTAGTTCAGGCAGCTAAGTACTTC
size: many
length: 12
J: TRBJ2-5
V: TRBV7-6
D: -

CDR3: CASTLDRGYEQYF
DNA: TGTGCCAGCACCTTGGACAGGGGGTACGAGCAGTACTTC
size: many
length: 13
J: TRBJ2-7
V: TRBV12-3/TRBV12-4
D: TRBD1

CDR3: CASPPDRGRTEAFF
DNA: TGTGCCAGCCCACCGGACAGGGGGCGGACTGAAGCTTTCTTT
size: -
length: 14
J: TRBJ1-1
V: TRBV28
D: TRBD1

CDR3: CASSQGTGWNEQYF
DNA: TGTGCCAGCAGCCAAGGTACAGGGTGGAACGAGCAGTACTTC
size: -
length: 14
J: TRBJ2-7
V: TRBV9
D: -

CDR3: CASSLSGSHYEQYF
DNA: TGCGCCAGCAGCCTCAGCGGTAGTCACTACGAGCAGTACTTC
size: few
length: 14
J: TRBJ2-7
V: TRBV5-1
D: -

CDR3: CASSRSGGPNYGYTF
DNA: TGTGCCAGCAGCCGCTCAGGGGGACCTAACTATGGCTACACCTTC
size: many
length: 15
J: TRBJ1-2
V: TRBV7-2
D: TRBD1

CDR3: CASSRAADYLNNEQFF
DNA: TGTGCCAGCAGTCGGGCGGCGGACTACCTCAACAATGAGCAGTTCTTC
size: -
length: 16
J: TRBJ2-1
V: TRBV28
D: -

CDR3: CASSANSYEQYF
DNA: TGCGCCAGCAGTGCAAACTCCTACGAGCAGTACTTC
size: many
length: 12
J: TRBJ2-7
V: TRBV10-1
D: -

CDR3: CASTLGREWNEQFF
DNA: TGTGCCAGCACCCTCGGGAGGGAGTGGAATGAGCAGTTCTTC
size: -
length: 14
J: TRBJ2-1
V: TRBV6-1
D: TRBD2

CDR3: CASRTGPPEGEKLFF
DNA: TGTGCCAGCAGGACGGGACCTCCAGAGGGTGAAAAACTGTTTTTT
size: -
length: 15
J: TRBJ1-4
V: TRBV28
D: -